These 18 T cell receptor beta chains share one sample of origin, sequenced in a study of shared clonotypes between healthy human individuals. Data came from immunoSEQ multiplex PCR; TCRdb stores just in-frame clones and leaves some out. Of some 2.1 million clones in the sample, 90% to 95% were seen once. Sequencing was carried out using naive CD4+ T cells sorted from blood. Subset specified: CD45RA+ positively selected. The receptors here all came from a man between 18 and 29 years old in good health.

This clone was counted a few times. The V and J genes are TRBV6-6 and TRBJ1-6; the D is unclear. The CDR3 length is 16 residues. Germline CDR1 and CDR2: MNHNY and SVGAGI (reference sequence). With 6 bases removed from V and 0 bases from J, the gap between germline ends came to 12 bases. The CDR3 sequence is CASSRTGASYNSPLHF. CDR3 coding DNA: TGTGCCAGCAGCCGAACCGGCGCCTCCTATAATTCACCCCTCCACTTT.

This sequence joins TRBV27 and TRBJ1-5; D ambiguous. Between the trimmed V and J ends, which lost 2 bases and 0 bases, there was a span of 14 bases. The CDR3 length is 17 residues. Looked up from germline, CDR1 is MNHEY and CDR2 is SMNVEV (reference sequence). The CDR3 loop reads CASSLAGNLLSNQPQHF. The CDR3 DNA follows: TGTGCCAGCAGTTTAGCCGGAAACCTCCTTAGCAATCAGCCCCAGCATTTT.

The chain recombines TRBV19 with TRBJ2-3; D not resolved. CDR1 is LNHDA, CDR2 SQIVND, per germline (reference sequence). V was clipped by 2 bases and J by 4 bases, with 4 bases between them. The CDR3 spans 12 residues. This CDR3 is CASSITSDTQYF. The CDR3 DNA reads TGTGCCAGTAGTATAACATCAGATACGCAGTATTTT. Variable domain in full (rest from reference TRBV19 and TRBJ2-3): DGGITQSPKYLFRKEGQNVTLSCEQNLNHDAMYWYRQDPGQGLRLIYYSQIVNDFQKGDIAEGYSVSREKKESFPLTVTSAQKNPTAFYLCASSITSDTQYFGPGTRLTVL.

This chain joins TRBV5-1 and TRBJ1-5; no definite D call. The length of the CDR3 is 16 residues. The germline V gene has CDR1 SGHRS and CDR2 YFSETQ. The V end was cut by 0 bases, the J end by 1 base, with 11 bases between. The CDR3 loop is CASSLVVVKSNQPQHF. In nucleotides, the CDR3 is TGCGCCAGCAGCTTGGTAGTGGTGAAGAGCAATCAGCCCCAGCATTTT.

The chain uses TRBV9 and TRBJ1-1, with D uncertain. Germline V gene data show CDR1 as SGDLS and CDR2 as YYNGEE. CDR3 length: 14 amino acids. V dropped 0 bases and J dropped 1 base, with 7 bases sitting between them. The CDR3 here is CASSVGVRNTEAFF. The CDR3 DNA is TGTGCCAGCAGCGTAGGCGTCAGGAACACTGAAGCTTTCTTT.

The V and J genes are TRBV5-1 and TRBJ2-7, with D maybe TRBD2 (6 bases). V gave up 3 bases and J gave up 1 base, with 17 bases separating them. The CDR3 spans 16 residues. Germline V CDR1 and CDR2: SGHRS, YFSETQ. CDR3 nucleotide sequence: TGCGCCAGCAGCTCCCCCAATGGGGCGGGGTCCTACGAGCAGTACTTC. It encodes CASSSPNGAGSYEQYF. Using reference TRBV5-1 and TRBJ2-7 for the parts outside the CDR3, the full variable domain is KAGVTQTPRYLIKTRGQQVTLSCSPISGHRSVSWYQQTPGQGLQFLFEYFSETQRNKGNFPGRFSGRQFSNSRSEMNVSTLELGDSALYLCASSSPNGAGSYEQYFGPGTRLTVT.

V and J are TRBV7-6 and TRBJ2-1, with 7 bases identical to TRBD1. CDR1 SGHVS and CDR2 FNYEAQ come from the germline V gene. This CDR3 region has 17 residues. After removal of 5 bases from V and 0 bases from J, the junction contained 10 bases not matched to a gene. The CDR3 here is CASSLNPTGSSYNEQFF. As DNA, the CDR3 is TGTGCCAGCAGCCTAAACCCGACAGGGAGCTCCTACAATGAGCAGTTCTTC.

The chain recombines TRBV28 with TRBJ2-1; the D is unclear. The CDR3 runs to 12 residues. CDR1 is MDHEN, CDR2 SYDVKM, per germline. V was trimmed by 10 bases and J by 6 bases, leaving 13 bases between them. CDR3 protein: CATHGPSNEQFF. The CDR3 coding sequence is TGTGCCACTCACGGACCCAGCAATGAGCAGTTCTTC.

This clone was seen a single time. The genes are TRBV6-5 and TRBJ1-1; TRBD1 matches 8 bases. The germline gives CDR1 MNHEY, CDR2 SVGAGI. V gave up 6 bases and J gave up 3 bases; unmatched junction bases: 6. This CDR3 region has 14 residues. The DNA for the CDR3 is TGTGCCAGCAGACGGACAGGGAGGGACACTGAAGCTTTCTTT. This sequence encodes CASRRTGRDTEAFF.

The V and J genes are TRBV10-3 and TRBJ1-2; TRBD1 aligns across 7 bases. Germline CDR1 ENHRY, CDR2 SYGVKD. CDR3 length: 13 amino acids. Trimming removed 6 bases from V and 4 bases from J; junction bases left unmatched: 5. The CDR3 region is CAISGTDFYGYTF. CDR3 bases: TGTGCCATCAGCGGGACAGACTTCTATGGCTACACCTTC.

CDR3 loop: CALEGGGSYNSPLHF. The CDR3, as DNA: TGTGCCTTGGAGGGGGGCGGATCCTATAATTCACCCCTCCACTTT. This chain connects TRBV30 to TRBJ1-6; tentative D call: TRBD1 (6 bases). V was shortened by 7 bases and J by 1 base, with 14 bases between the two germline ends. This CDR3 contains 15 residues. Germline assignment: CDR1 GTSNPN and CDR2 SVGIG (reference sequence).

The V call is TRBV19, the J call TRBJ2-1; D gene unclear. Germline V CDR1 and CDR2: LNHDA, SQIVND (reference sequence). The V end lost 8 bases, the J end lost 0 bases, and 5 bases lay between the germline ends. This CDR3 has 12 amino acids. The CDR3 bases are TGTGCCAGTGGAATCTCCTACAATGAGCAGTTCTTC. This codes for CASGISYNEQFF.

As to this clone: The same CDR3 also results from other DNA sequences found in this sample. The chain combines TRBV30 with TRBJ2-7, with D possibly TRBD2 on 5 matching bases. This CDR3 spans 12 amino acids. Trimming removed 2 bases at V and 7 bases at J, with 12 bases between. Germline V gene lookup returns CDR1 GTSNPN and CDR2 SVGIG (reference sequence). The CDR3 loop reads CAWSPRGREQYF. In DNA, the CDR3 is TGTGCCTGGAGTCCCCGGGGTCGGGAGCAGTACTTC.

The genes are TRBV2 and TRBJ2-7; TRBD2 is a possible D gene (5 bases). V lost 6 bases and J lost 0, with 12 bases in between. CDR3 size: 14 residues. The germline V gene encodes CDR1 SNHLY and CDR2 FYNNEI. This CDR3 reads CASRDLMGSYEQYF. The CDR3 DNA is TGTGCCAGCAGGGACTTAATGGGCTCCTACGAGCAGTACTTC.

In its sample, this clone was seen once. This chain connects TRBV6-1 to TRBJ2-7, with 10 bases aligning to TRBD1. This CDR3 is built from 14 residues. V was clipped by 5 bases and J by 5 bases; unmatched bases: 6. Germline CDR1 and CDR2: MNHNS and SASEGT. The CDR3 DNA reads TGTGCCAGCAGTAGGGGACAGGGGATCCACGAGCAGTACTTC. Its translation: CASSRGQGIHEQYF.

The chain recombines TRBV19 with TRBJ2-7, with D possibly called TRBD1 or TRBD2 (5 bases each). The CDR3 extends over 15 amino acids. V lost 6 bases to trimming and J lost 2 bases, with 17 bases between them. CDR1 and CDR2 from the germline V gene are LNHDA and SQIVND (reference sequence). CDR3 loop: CASRPPGASPYEQYF. CDR3 nucleotides: TGTGCCAGTAGACCGCCCGGGGCCTCCCCCTACGAGCAGTACTTC.

The chain employs TRBV6-6 and TRBJ2-7; a possible D gene is TRBD2 (5 bases). Germline V gene data show CDR1 as MNHNY and CDR2 as SVGAGI (reference sequence). CDR3 size: 11 residues. The germline V and J ends were trimmed by 8 bases and 2 bases, with 7 bases remaining between them. CDR3 residues: CASGAAYEQYF. For the CDR3, the DNA is TGTGCCAGCGGAGCGGCCTACGAGCAGTACTTC.

This clone was found a few times. Other DNA sequences in the sample encode the same CDR3. V and J are TRBV5-4 and TRBJ2-3; 7 bases agree with TRBD2. Per germline, CDR1 SGHNT and CDR2 YYREEE (reference sequence). The CDR3 runs to 15 residues. Trimming took 0 bases from V and 1 from J; bases not matched to a gene: 2. CDR3 loop: CASSLAAGGTDTQYF. CDR3 nucleotide sequence: TGTGCCAGCAGCTTGGCGGCGGGAGGCACAGATACGCAGTATTTT.